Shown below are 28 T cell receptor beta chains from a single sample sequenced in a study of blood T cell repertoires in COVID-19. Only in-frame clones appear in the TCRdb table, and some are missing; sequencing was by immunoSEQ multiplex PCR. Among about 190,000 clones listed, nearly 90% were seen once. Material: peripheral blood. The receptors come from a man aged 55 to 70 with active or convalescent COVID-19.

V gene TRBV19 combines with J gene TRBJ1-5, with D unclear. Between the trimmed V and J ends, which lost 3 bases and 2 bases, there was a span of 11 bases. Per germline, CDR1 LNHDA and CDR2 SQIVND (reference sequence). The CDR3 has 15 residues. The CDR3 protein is CASSMAQRGNQPQHF. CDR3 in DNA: TGTGCCAGTAGTATGGCCCAGCGGGGCAATCAGCCCCAGCATTTT.

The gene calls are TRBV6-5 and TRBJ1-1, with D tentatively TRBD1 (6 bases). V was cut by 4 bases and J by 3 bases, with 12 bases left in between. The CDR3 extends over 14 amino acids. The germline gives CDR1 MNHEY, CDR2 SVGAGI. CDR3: CASSFEPGDTEAFF. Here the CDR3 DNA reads TGTGCCAGCAGTTTCGAACCAGGGGACACTGAAGCTTTCTTT.

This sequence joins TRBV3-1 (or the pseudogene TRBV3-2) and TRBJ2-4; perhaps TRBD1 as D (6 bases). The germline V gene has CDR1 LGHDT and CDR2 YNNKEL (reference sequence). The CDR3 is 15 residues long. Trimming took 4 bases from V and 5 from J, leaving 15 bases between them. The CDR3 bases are TGTGCCAGCAGCCCCCAGGGGCAGGGTCAAAACATTCAGTACTTC. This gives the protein CASSPQGQGQNIQYF.

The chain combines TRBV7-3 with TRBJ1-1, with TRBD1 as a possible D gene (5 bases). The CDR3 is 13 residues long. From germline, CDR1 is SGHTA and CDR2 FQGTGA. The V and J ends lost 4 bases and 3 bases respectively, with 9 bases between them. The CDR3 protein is CASSSGGHTEAFF. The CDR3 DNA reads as TGTGCCAGCAGCTCCGGGGGTCACACTGAAGCTTTCTTT.

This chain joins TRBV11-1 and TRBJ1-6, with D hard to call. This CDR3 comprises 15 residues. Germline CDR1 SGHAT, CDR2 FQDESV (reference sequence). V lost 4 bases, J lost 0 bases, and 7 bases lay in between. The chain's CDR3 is CASSSEISYNSPLHF. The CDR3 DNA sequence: TGTGCCAGCAGCTCGGAGATCTCCTATAATTCACCCCTCCACTTT.

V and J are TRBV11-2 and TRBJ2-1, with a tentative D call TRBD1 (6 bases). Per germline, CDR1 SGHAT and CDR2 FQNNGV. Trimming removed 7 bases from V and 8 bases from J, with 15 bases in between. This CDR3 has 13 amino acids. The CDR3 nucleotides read TGTGCCAGCAAAGGGGGATCTAGGGATGAGCAGTTCTTC. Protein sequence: CASKGGSRDEQFF.

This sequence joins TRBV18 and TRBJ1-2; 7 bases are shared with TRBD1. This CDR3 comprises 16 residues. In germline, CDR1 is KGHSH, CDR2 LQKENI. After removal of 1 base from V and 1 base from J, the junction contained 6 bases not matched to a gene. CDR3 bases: TGTGCCAGCTCACCACTGACTCGGGACAGTAACTATGGCTACACCTTC. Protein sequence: CASSPLTRDSNYGYTF.

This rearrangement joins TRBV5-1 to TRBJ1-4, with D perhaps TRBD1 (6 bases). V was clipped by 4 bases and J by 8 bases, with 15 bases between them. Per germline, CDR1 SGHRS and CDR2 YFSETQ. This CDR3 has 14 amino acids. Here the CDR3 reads CASSPRGGREKLFF. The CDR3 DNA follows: TGCGCCAGCAGCCCTAGGGGGGGCCGGGAAAAACTGTTTTTT.

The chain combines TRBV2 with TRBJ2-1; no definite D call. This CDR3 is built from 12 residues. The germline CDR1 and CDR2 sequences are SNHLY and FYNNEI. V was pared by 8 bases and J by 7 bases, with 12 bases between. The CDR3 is CASAASWNEQFF. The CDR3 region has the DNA TGTGCCAGCGCCGCGTCCTGGAATGAGCAGTTCTTC.

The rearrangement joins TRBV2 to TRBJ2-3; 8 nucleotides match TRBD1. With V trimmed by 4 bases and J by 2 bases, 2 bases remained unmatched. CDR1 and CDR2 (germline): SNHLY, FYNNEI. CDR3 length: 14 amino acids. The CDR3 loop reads CASSAGQATDTQYF. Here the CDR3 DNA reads TGTGCCAGCAGTGCGGGACAGGCCACAGATACGCAGTATTTT. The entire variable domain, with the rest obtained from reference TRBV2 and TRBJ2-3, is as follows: EPEVTQTPSHQVTQMGQEVILRCVPISNHLYFYWYRQILGQKVEFLVSFYNNEISEKSEIFDDQFSVERPDGSNFTLKIRSTKLEDSAMYFCASSAGQATDTQYFGPGTRLTVL.

As DNA, the CDR3 is TGTGCCAGCAGCTTAGTTGGTGGTGGGGCGACTGGAAACACCATATATTTT. Its translation is CASSLVGGGATGNTIYF. The gene calls are TRBV7-6 and TRBJ1-3; a weak D match, TRBD1 (5 bases). CDR3 size: 17 residues. Germline V lookup: CDR1 SGHVS, CDR2 FNYEAQ. Trimming removed 1 base at V and 2 bases at J, with 15 bases between.

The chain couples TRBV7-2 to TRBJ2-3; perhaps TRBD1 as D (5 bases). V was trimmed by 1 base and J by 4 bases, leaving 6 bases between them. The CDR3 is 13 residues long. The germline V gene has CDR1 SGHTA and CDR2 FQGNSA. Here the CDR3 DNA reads TGTGCCAGCAGCTTAGTAGGGGCAGATACGCAGTATTTT. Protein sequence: CASSLVGADTQYF.

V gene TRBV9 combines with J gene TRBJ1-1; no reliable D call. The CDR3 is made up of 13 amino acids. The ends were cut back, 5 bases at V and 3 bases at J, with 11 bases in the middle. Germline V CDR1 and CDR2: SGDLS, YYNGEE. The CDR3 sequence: CASSKLRDTEAFF. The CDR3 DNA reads TGTGCCAGCAGTAAACTGAGGGACACTGAAGCTTTCTTT.

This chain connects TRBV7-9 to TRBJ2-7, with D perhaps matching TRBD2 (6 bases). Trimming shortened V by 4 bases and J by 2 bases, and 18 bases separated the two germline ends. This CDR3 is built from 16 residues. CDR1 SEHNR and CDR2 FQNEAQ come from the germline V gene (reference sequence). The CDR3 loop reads CASSSSPGLGAYEQYF. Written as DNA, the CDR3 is TGTGCCAGCAGCTCTTCGCCGGGACTTGGGGCCTACGAGCAGTACTTC.

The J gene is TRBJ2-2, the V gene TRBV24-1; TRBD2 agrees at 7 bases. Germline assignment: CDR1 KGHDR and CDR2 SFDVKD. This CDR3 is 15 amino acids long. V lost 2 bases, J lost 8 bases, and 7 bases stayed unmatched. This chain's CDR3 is CATSDSPAGEGELFF. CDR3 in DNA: TGTGCCACCAGTGATTCTCCTGCGGGGGAGGGGGAGCTGTTTTTT.

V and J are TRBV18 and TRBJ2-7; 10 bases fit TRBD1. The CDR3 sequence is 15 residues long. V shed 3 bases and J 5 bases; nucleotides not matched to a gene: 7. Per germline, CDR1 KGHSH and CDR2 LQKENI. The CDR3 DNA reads TGTGCCAGCTCACCTCAGGGGACAGGGGTCAACGAGCAGTACTTC. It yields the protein CASSPQGTGVNEQYF. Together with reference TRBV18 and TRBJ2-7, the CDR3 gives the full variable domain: NAGVMQNPRHLVRRRGQEARLRCSPMKGHSHVYWYRQLPEEGLKFMVYLQKENIIDESGMPKERFSAEFPKEGPSILRIQQVVRGDSAAYFCASSPQGTGVNEQYFGPGTRLTVT.

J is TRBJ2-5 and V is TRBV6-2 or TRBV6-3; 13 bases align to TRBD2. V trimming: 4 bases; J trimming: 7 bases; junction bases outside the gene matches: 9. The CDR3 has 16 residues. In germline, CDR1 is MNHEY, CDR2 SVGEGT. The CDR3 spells CASSSQLAGGPVTQYF. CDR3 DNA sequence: TGTGCCAGCAGTTCTCAACTAGCGGGGGGGCCGGTGACCCAGTACTTC.

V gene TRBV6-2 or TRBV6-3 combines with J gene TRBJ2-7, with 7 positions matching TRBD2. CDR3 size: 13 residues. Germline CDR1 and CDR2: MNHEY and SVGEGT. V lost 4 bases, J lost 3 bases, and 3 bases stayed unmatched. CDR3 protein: CASSFSSGYEQYF. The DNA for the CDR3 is TGTGCCAGCAGTTTTTCTAGCGGCTACGAGCAGTACTTC.

As DNA, the CDR3 is TGTGCCAGCAGTTTAATAGGAGCTTCGAACACTGAAGCTTTCTTT. Its translation is CASSLIGASNTEAFF. The chain links TRBV6-5 to TRBJ1-1; D gene uncertain. V was shortened by 4 bases and J by 1 base, with 13 bases between the two germline ends. The CDR3 has 15 residues. Germline CDR1 reads MNHEY; CDR2 reads SVGAGI.

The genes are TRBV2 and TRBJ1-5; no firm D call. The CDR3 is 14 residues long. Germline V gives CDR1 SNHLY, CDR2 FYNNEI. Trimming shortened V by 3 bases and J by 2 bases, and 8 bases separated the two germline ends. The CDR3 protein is CASSDSQGNQPQHF. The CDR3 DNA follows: TGTGCCAGCAGTGATTCGCAGGGCAATCAGCCCCAGCATTTT.

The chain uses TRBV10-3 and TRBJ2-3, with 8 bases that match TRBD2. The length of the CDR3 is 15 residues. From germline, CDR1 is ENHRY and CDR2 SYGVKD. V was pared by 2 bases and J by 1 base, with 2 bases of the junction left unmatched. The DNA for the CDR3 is TGTGCCATCAGTGAGCTACTAGCGGGCACAGATACGCAGTATTTT. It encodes CAISELLAGTDTQYF.

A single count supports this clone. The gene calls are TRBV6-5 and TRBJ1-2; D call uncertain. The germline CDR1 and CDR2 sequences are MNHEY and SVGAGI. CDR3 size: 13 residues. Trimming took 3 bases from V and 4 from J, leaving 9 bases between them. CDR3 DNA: TGTGCCAGCAGTTATGGACGGGGCTATGGCTACACCTTC. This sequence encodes CASSYGRGYGYTF.

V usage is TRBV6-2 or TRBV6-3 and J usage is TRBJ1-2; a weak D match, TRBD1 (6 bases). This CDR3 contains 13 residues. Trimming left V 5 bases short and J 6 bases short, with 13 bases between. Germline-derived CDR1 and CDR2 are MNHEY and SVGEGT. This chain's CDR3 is CASSLTGSNGYTF. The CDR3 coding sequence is TGTGCCAGCAGTCTTACAGGGTCGAATGGCTACACCTTC.

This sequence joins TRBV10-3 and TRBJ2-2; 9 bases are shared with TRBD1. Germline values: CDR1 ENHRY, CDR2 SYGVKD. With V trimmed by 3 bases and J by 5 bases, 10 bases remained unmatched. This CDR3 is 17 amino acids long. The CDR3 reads CAISDHRDRDGTGELFF. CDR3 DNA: TGTGCCATCAGTGACCACCGGGACAGGGATGGGACCGGGGAGCTGTTTTTT.

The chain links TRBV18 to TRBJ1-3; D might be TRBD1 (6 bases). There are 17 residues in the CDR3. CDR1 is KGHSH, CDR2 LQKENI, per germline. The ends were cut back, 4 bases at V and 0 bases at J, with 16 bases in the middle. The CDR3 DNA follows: TGTGCCAGCTCACTACAACGACAGGCCTTCTCTGGAAACACCATATATTTT. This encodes CASSLQRQAFSGNTIYF.

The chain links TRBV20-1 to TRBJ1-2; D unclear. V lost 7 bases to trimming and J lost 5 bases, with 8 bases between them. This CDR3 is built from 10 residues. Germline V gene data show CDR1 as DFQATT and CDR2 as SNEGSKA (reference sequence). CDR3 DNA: TGCAGTGGATCCCAGTATGGCTACACCTTC. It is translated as CSGSQYGYTF.

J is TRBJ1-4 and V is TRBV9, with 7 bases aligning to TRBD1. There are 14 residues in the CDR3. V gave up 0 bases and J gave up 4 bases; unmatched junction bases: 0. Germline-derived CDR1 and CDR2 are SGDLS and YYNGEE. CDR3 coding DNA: TGTGCCAGCAGCGTAGCAGGGGGTAATGAAAAACTGTTTTTT. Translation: CASSVAGGNEKLFF.

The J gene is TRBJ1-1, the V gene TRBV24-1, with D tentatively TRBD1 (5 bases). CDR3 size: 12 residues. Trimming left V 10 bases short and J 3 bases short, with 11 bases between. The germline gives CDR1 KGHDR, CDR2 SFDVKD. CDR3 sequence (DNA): TGTGCCACAAGCAGGGAGGACACTGAAGCTTTCTTT. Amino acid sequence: CATSREDTEAFF.